Reported below is one T cell receptor beta chain. Its antigen is currently not known. No base qualities exist here, and no much larger clone lies one base off it. TCRdb shows the sequencer as Illumina HiSeq 1500. Using fastp at Q25 and MiXCR, TCRdb reprocessed the public reads and kept productive beta chains. Each CDR3 protein appears once, grouped with its most common genes and DNA. The sample table shows around 330,000 distinct CDR3 sequences, and roughly 15% are seen once. The top ten constitute about 11% of the sample. This sample was included in a study of T cell repertoires in cytomegalovirus infection (dated by TCRdb to between 2019 and 2020). Background on the whole study: The HLA type of each donor mattered for the analysis, because public TCR beta signatures pointed to carriage of CMV infection along with the matching HLA type. Beyond this particular receptor, the publication reports: The ex vivo response was dominated by HLA-C-restricted CMV-specific TCR beta clonotypes, which also provided the single most frequent clonotype in two of eight donors. In both this cohort and an independent cohort of a few hundred donors, the cumulative frequency of public TCR beta family members distinguished carriers of CMV infection plus the relevant HLA type.

Its CDR3 holds 13 amino acids, cysteine through phenylalanine. Of all the DNA, just the CDR3 is kept, 39 bases in frame from base 1. The V and J ends are trimmed by 1 base and 2 bases, leaving 8 bases between them. CDR1 and CDR2 are read off the germline V gene (reference sequence) as DFQATT and SNEGSKA. The chain was built from TRBV20-1 and TRBJ1-2; the D gene lacks a confident call. Sequencing was done on a sample of PBMCs. The receptor was isolated from a human donor in good health (CMV status not recorded). Some clones in this sample may be carry-over from other donors' samples. The DNA sequence is given as TGCAGTGCTAGAGCTAGGGAGAACTATGGCTACACCTTC. Its amino acids are CSARARENYGYTF.